This TCR beta chain was documented in a study of T-cell reconstitution after alpha-beta-depleted transplantation in children. This clonotype showed up many times. Germline V gives CDR1 KGHDR, CDR2 SFDVKD. The length of the CDR3 is 13 residues. V dropped 7 bases and J dropped 1 base, with 9 bases sitting between them. The TCRbeta library was prepared with unique molecular identifiers. TCRdb used MiXCR to reprocess the PCR reads, holding one entry per CDR3 protein. The sample shows roughly 220,000 distinct CDR3 sequences, around 8.4% of them seen only once. The chain has TRBV24-1 and TRBJ1-1; TRBD1 might be the D (6 bases). This sequence was found in a male patient between 2 and 9 years old who had a stem cell transplant for acute myeloid leukemia, so the T cells may come from the graft donor. The sequencing here drew on PBMCs, mostly from graft donor cells, taken 360 days after TCRalphabeta/CD19-depleted stem cell transplant. CDR3 in amino acids: CATRAGANTEAFF. CDR3 bases: TGTGCCACCAGGGCAGGGGCGAACACTGAAGCTTTCTTT.